A single sample gave rise to the 15 T cell receptor beta chains below, sequenced in a study of tumor-infiltrating lymphocytes in primary liver carcinoma. Total RNA and DNA came together from approximately 22-30 mg of bulk tissue without cell sorting. From about 490 ng of total RNA, TCR beta-specific cDNA was reverse-transcribed using a constant-region primer. Libraries for TCR beta were built through three nested multiplex PCR rounds, which together made up a slightly modified ARM-PCR procedure. The opening two PCR rounds, around 11 cycles each, paired TRBV1-TRBV30 forward primers with a C-beta reverse primer. TCRdb itself ran the multiplex PCR reads through MiXCR, one entry per CDR3 protein. Of tens of thousands of distinct CDR3 sequences in the sample, about 75% were seen once. Specimen: tumor-adjacent normal liver tissue. The origin of the receptors is a woman aged 30 to 39 with primary liver carcinoma and hepatitis B virus infection.

A word on this clonotype: The junction departs from germline at one end; a sequencing error may be responsible. V usage is TRBV6-2 or TRBV6-3 and J usage is TRBJ2-6; D is possibly TRBD1 (5 bases). Germline CDR1 MNHEY, CDR2 SVGEGT. The CDR3 length is 16 residues. CDR3 DNA sequence: TGTGCCAGCAGCCGGAAAGGCGCCTCTGGGGCCAACGTCCTGACATTC. It specifies CASSRKGASGANVLTF.

The genes are TRBV20-1 and TRBJ2-7, with 11 bases identical to TRBD2. The CDR3 runs to 15 residues. V shed 6 bases, J shed 0 bases, and the junction held 7 bases outside the gene matches. Germline CDR1 and CDR2: DFQATT and SNEGSKA (reference sequence). This CDR3 reads CSAEPGTSGSYEQYV. In DNA form, the CDR3 reads TGCAGTGCCGAGCCCGGGACTAGCGGCTCCTACGAGCAGTACGTC.

This clonotype was observed once. A much larger clone sits a single nucleotide away, making a read error possible. The chain couples TRBV28 to TRBJ1-5; D may be TRBD1 (5 bases). Germline values: CDR1 MDHEN, CDR2 SYDVKM. The CDR3 sequence is 14 residues long. V shed 4 bases and J shed 5 bases, with 12 bases lying between them. CDR3 sequence (DNA): TGTGCCAGCAGTTCCGGACTGGGGCATCAGCCCCAGCATTTT. Protein sequence: CASSSGLGHQPQHF.

Notes on this clonotype: Given a much more abundant clone one base away, this may be a read error. The chain joins TRBV12-3 or TRBV12-4 to TRBJ2-3, with unresolved D. This CDR3 comprises 14 residues. V was cut by 6 bases and J by 6 bases, with 16 bases left in between. DNA for the CDR3: TGTGCCAGCAGGAGTGAGGAGTTGGTGGATACGCAGTATTTT. It codes for CASRSEELVDTQYF.

This clonotype has at least ten counts. The rearrangement uses TRBV28 and TRBJ1-5, with TRBD1 matching over 8 bases. The junction had 9 bases not matched to a gene; V was cut back by 8 bases and J by 3 bases. The CDR3 spans 15 residues. Per the germline V gene, CDR1 is MDHEN and CDR2 is SYDVKM. As DNA, the CDR3 is TGTGCCAGCTACGCAGGGGGCGGAAACAATCAGCCCCAGCATTTT. This translates into CASYAGGGNNQPQHF.

This clonotype was detected only once. One end of the junction varies from germline; a read error may be responsible. The chain links TRBV4-1 to TRBJ2-1; 14 bases match TRBD2. CDR3 length equals 19 residues. The V gene's germline CDR1 is MGHRA and CDR2 YSYEKL. DNA for the CDR3: TGCGCCAGCAGCCAATTAAACCCCTCGACTAGCGGGAGGGCCCTTCGACAGTCCTTC. This encodes CASSQLNPSTSGRALRQSF.

This clonotype showed up many times. The rearrangement joins TRBV6-4 to TRBJ2-1; D gene unclear. This CDR3 region has 13 residues. The V gene's germline CDR1 is MRHNA and CDR2 SNTAGT. V was shortened by 10 bases and J by 10 bases, with 20 bases between the two germline ends. CDR3: CATALDAVGEQFF. The CDR3 DNA reads TGTGCCACCGCCCTAGACGCGGTCGGGGAGCAGTTCTTC.

A remark on this clonotype: Mismatch with germline at one junction end may stem from a read error. The V call is TRBV7-8, the J call TRBJ2-2; D possibly corresponds to TRBD2 (5 bases). The germline V gene encodes CDR1 SGHVS and CDR2 FQNEAQ. This CDR3 has 15 residues. The CDR3 spells CASSLVGLGPGELFF. As DNA, the CDR3 is TGTGCTAGCAGCTTGGTCGGACTGGGCCCCGGGGAGCTGTTTTTT.

This clonotype was found a few times. One base away lies a much larger clone, so this may be a sequencing read error. This sequence joins TRBV5-5 and TRBJ1-1; D remains unclear. Germline V gene data show CDR1 as SGHKS and CDR2 as YYEKEE (reference sequence). V lost 0 bases and J lost 6, with 12 bases in between. This CDR3 contains 14 residues. This chain's CDR3 is CASSLVFGSPEAFF. The DNA of the CDR3 is TGTGCCAGCAGCTTGGTGTTCGGCAGTCCTGAAGCTTTCTTT.

There are many counts of this clonotype. The chain carries TRBV13 and TRBJ2-1; 8 nucleotides align to TRBD2. Germline V lookup: CDR1 PRHDT, CDR2 FYEKMQ (reference sequence). The CDR3 sequence is 14 residues long. The J segment lost 9 bases and the V segment lost 4 bases, leaving 8 bases of the junction unmatched. CDR3 nucleotide sequence: TGTGCCAGCAGCTCGGGACTAGGGGCGGGTGAGCAGTTCTTC. Its translation is CASSSGLGAGEQFF.

With respect to this clonotype: The conserved closing phenylalanine or tryptophan is absent in this CDR3, likely reflecting a read error. It is unclear where the CDR3 begins or ends on the DNA, so no DNA is shown, and the CDR3 is as TCRdb lists it. The chain uses TRBV4-1 and TRBJ2-4; the table's D gene call, TRBD1, was not cross checked with the DNA. The CDR3 is 16 residues long, ends included. Looked up from germline, CDR1 is MGHRA and CDR2 is YSYEKL. This chain's CDR3 is CASNPEMNRDTSKLYL.

The rearrangement links TRBV7-2 to TRBJ2-3, with 10 bases fitting TRBD2. In germline, CDR1 is SGHTA, CDR2 FQGNSA. CDR3 length: 16 amino acids. After removal of 5 bases from V and 5 bases from J, the junction contained 10 bases not matched to a gene. This CDR3 is CASSPLAGVSGDTQYF. CDR3 nucleotide sequence: TGTGCCAGCAGCCCCCTAGCGGGAGTATCGGGAGATACGCAGTATTTT.

The rearrangement links TRBV30 to TRBJ2-7; 11 bases fit TRBD2. The germline V gene encodes CDR1 GTSNPN and CDR2 SVGIG (reference sequence). The CDR3 covers 10 residues. The CDR3 reads CAWRASGRFV. CDR3 coding DNA: TGTGCCTGGAGGGCTAGCGGGAGGTTCGTC.

Details on this clonotype: The CDR3 carries no conserved terminal phenylalanine or tryptophan, so it likely arises from a read error. The V call is TRBV11-2, the J call TRBJ2-7; D gene unclear. This CDR3 contains 11 residues. CDR1 and CDR2 from the germline V gene are SGHAT and FQNNGV. The germline V and J ends were trimmed by 7 bases and 7 bases, with 11 bases remaining between them. For the CDR3, the DNA is TGTGCCAGCAATCCAGCCTGTGAGCAGTACTCA. Amino acids: CASNPACEQYS.

This clonotype was counted ten times or more. This chain links TRBV2 with TRBJ1-6, with TRBD1 matching over 8 bases. The germline CDR1 and CDR2 sequences are SNHLY and FYNNEI. V was pared by 7 bases and J by 7 bases, with 9 bases of the junction left unmatched. This CDR3 region has 15 residues. The CDR3 spells CASTEGRQGNSPLHF. CDR3 sequence (DNA): TGTGCCAGCACGGAGGGGCGACAGGGGAATTCACCCCTCCACTTT.